This passage covers 26 T cell receptor beta chains from one sample sequenced in a study of technical replicates of blood from a handful of donors. Some clones are missing from TCRdb's copy, which holds only in-frame ones; the method was immunoSEQ multiplex PCR. This sample carries some 62,000 clones, 70% to 90% of them seen once, and the ten largest clones take 5.2%. The sample comprised PBMCs. The receptor set was obtained from a human donor in good health. Some clones in this sample may be carry-over from other donors' samples.

The rearrangement joins TRBV29-1 to TRBJ1-1, with D possibly being TRBD1 (6 bases). Germline assignment: CDR1 SQVTM and CDR2 ANQGSEA. The CDR3 consists of 14 residues. Trimming removed 6 bases from V and 1 base from J, with 15 bases in between. The CDR3 protein is CSVVAGTTNTEAFF. CDR3 sequence (DNA): TGCAGCGTGGTTGCCGGGACAACGAACACTGAAGCTTTCTTT.

This clone was observed a single time. The V gene is TRBV30, the J gene TRBJ2-3; 8 bases fit TRBD2. The CDR3 consists of 14 residues. V was clipped by 0 bases and J by 5 bases; unmatched bases: 4. Per the germline V gene, CDR1 is GTSNPN and CDR2 is SVGIG (reference sequence). In DNA, the CDR3 is TGTGCCTGGAGTGTACCCGGGAGGGGAGATACGCAGTATTTT. Protein: CAWSVPGRGDTQYF.

The rearrangement links TRBV19 to TRBJ1-1, with 7 bases identical to TRBD1. This CDR3 region has 14 residues. Germline CDR1 reads LNHDA; CDR2 reads SQIVND (reference sequence). V lost 6 bases to trimming and J lost 7 bases; unmatched junction nucleotides: 11. CDR3 loop: CASRITQGEIEAFF. The CDR3, as DNA: TGTGCCAGTAGGATCACTCAGGGGGAAATTGAAGCTTTCTTT.

This clone has more than one count but fewer than ten. J is TRBJ2-2 and V is TRBV6-5; D remains unclear. This CDR3 comprises 15 residues. V lost 3 bases, J lost 1 base, and 9 bases lay in between. CDR1 and CDR2 (germline): MNHEY, SVGAGI. The CDR3 spells CASSYSVKNTGELFF. CDR3 bases: TGTGCCAGCAGTTATTCAGTGAAGAACACCGGGGAGCTGTTTTTT.

The chain links TRBV30 to TRBJ2-1; 10 bases match TRBD2. The CDR3 extends over 14 amino acids. V gave up 2 bases and J gave up 10 bases; unmatched junction bases: 8. Per germline, CDR1 GTSNPN and CDR2 SVGIG (reference sequence). The CDR3 loop reads CAWSRTSGSGEQFF. CDR3 nucleotides: TGTGCCTGGAGTCGGACTAGCGGAAGTGGAGAGCAGTTCTTC.

V is TRBV25-1 and J is TRBJ1-4; no definite D call. The V gene lost 7 bases and the J gene lost 0 bases, with 18 bases spanning the gap. CDR1 is MGHDK, CDR2 SYGVNS, per germline. The CDR3 runs 17 residues. The CDR3 DNA sequence: TGTGCCAGCACAACGACGGAGGTCGGTGCAACTAATGAAAAACTGTTTTTT. Translating gives CASTTTEVGATNEKLFF.

V usage is TRBV7-3 and J usage is TRBJ2-1; 8 positions match TRBD2. In germline, CDR1 is SGHTA, CDR2 FQGTGA. V lost 5 bases to trimming and J lost 0 bases; unmatched junction nucleotides: 6. The CDR3 runs 16 residues. The CDR3 DNA sequence: TGTGCCAGCAGCGCGGACGGGGGGGCCTCCTACAATGAGCAGTTCTTC. This codes for CASSADGGASYNEQFF.

The DNA for the CDR3 is TGCGCCAGCAGCTCGTTAGCGGGAGCGGCAGATACGCAGTATTTT. As protein: CASSSLAGAADTQYF. The gene calls are TRBV5-1 and TRBJ2-3, with 9 bases matching TRBD2. Losses at the gene ends were 3 bases for V and 4 bases for J; bases not matched to a gene: 6. Germline CDR1 is SGHRS and CDR2 is YFSETQ. The CDR3 consists of 15 residues.

This rearrangement joins TRBV7-3 to TRBJ2-2; 7 bases map to TRBD2. The trim removed 5 bases at V and 8 bases at J, leaving 8 bases unmatched. The CDR3 contains 14 residues. Germline lookup yields CDR1 SGHTA and CDR2 FQGTGA. The CDR3 DNA reads TGTGCCAGCAGCCACGGACTAGACGGGGGGGAGCTGTTTTTT. It yields the protein CASSHGLDGGELFF. Combining the CDR3 with reference TRBV7-3 and TRBJ2-2 gives the whole variable domain GAGVSQTPSNKVTEKGKYVELRCDPISGHTALYWYRQSLGQGPEFLIYFQGTGAADDSGLPNDRFFAVRPEGSVSTLKIQRTERGDSAVYLCASSHGLDGGELFFGEGSRLTVL.

This clone came up once. The rearrangement joins TRBV4-3 to TRBJ2-7; 7 nucleotides align to TRBD2. The CDR3 sequence is 14 residues long. V shed 2 bases, J shed 4 bases, and the junction held 5 bases outside the gene matches. Germline V gives CDR1 LGHNA, CDR2 YSLEER. The CDR3 region has the DNA TGCGCCAGCAGCCAATCCTCGGGAGGATACGAGCAGTACTTC. Encoded protein: CASSQSSGGYEQYF.

The chain recombines TRBV10-3 with TRBJ2-3; tentative D call: TRBD1 (7 bases). The CDR3 is made up of 13 amino acids. With 11 bases removed from V and 3 bases from J, the gap between germline ends came to 15 bases. CDR1 is ENHRY and CDR2 is SYGVKD in the germline V gene. The DNA for the CDR3 is TGTGCCGCGGGACAGAGAGGGACAGATACGCAGTATTTT. This translates into CAAGQRGTDTQYF.

The chain recombines TRBV7-2 with TRBJ2-3, with 10 bases aligning to TRBD2. The germline gives CDR1 SGHTA, CDR2 FQGNSA. The CDR3 is made up of 14 amino acids. The trim removed 5 bases at V and 6 bases at J, leaving 5 bases unmatched. DNA for the CDR3: TGTGCCAGCAGCACGGGTAGCGGGGGGGATACGCAGTATTTT. Translation gives CASSTGSGGDTQYF. Combining the CDR3 with reference TRBV7-2 and TRBJ2-3 gives the whole variable domain GAGVSQSPSNKVTEKGKDVELRCDPISGHTALYWYRQSLGQGLEFLIYFQGNSAPDKSGLPSDRFSAERTGGSVSTLTIQRTQQEDSAVYLCASSTGSGGDTQYFGPGTRLTVL.

The V call is TRBV11-3, the J call TRBJ2-7, with D unclear. The CDR3 length is 13 residues. In germline, CDR1 is SGHNT, CDR2 YENEEA. Trimming removed 1 base at V and 6 bases at J, with 10 bases between. As DNA, the CDR3 is TGTGCCAGCAGCTTAGTATCGGCTAGCGAGCAGTACTTC. Residues: CASSLVSASEQYF.

The chain couples TRBV30 to TRBJ1-2; D gene ambiguous. CDR1 is GTSNPN, CDR2 SVGIG, per germline (reference sequence). Between the trimmed V and J ends, which lost 4 bases and 8 bases, there was a span of 14 bases. CDR3 size: 12 residues. In nucleotides, the CDR3 is TGTGCCTGGACCCTCGGTCCCAGGGGCTACACCTTC. Translating gives CAWTLGPRGYTF.

This chain connects TRBV7-8 to TRBJ2-5, with a weak D call TRBD2 (5 bases). CDR3 length: 15 residues. V dropped 2 bases and J dropped 5 bases, with 15 bases sitting between them. Per germline, CDR1 SGHVS and CDR2 FQNEAQ. Written as DNA, the CDR3 is TGTGCCAGCAGCTTAACGAGACTAATATGGGAGACCCAGTACTTC. Translating it yields CASSLTRLIWETQYF.

The chain couples TRBV30 to TRBJ1-2; 7 nucleotides align to TRBD1. Germline V gene sequence: CDR1 GTSNPN, CDR2 SVGIG (reference sequence). Unmatched junction bases numbered 4, after V lost 0 bases and J lost 0 bases. The CDR3 covers 15 residues. This chain's CDR3 is CAWSVTGTANYGYTF. The CDR3 bases are TGTGCCTGGAGTGTCACCGGGACAGCTAACTATGGCTACACCTTC.

The rearrangement uses TRBV2 and TRBJ1-1; 8 positions match TRBD1. The germline CDR1 and CDR2 sequences are SNHLY and FYNNEI. CDR3 length: 13 residues. The V and J ends lost 11 bases and 2 bases, in that order; junction bases with no gene match: 7. CDR3 amino acids: CAGQGQTNTEAFF. CDR3 nucleotide sequence: TGTGCCGGACAGGGACAGACCAACACTGAAGCTTTCTTT.

This chain connects TRBV18 to TRBJ1-6; D not resolved. The V gene lost 5 bases and the J gene lost 9 bases, with 11 bases spanning the gap. Germline CDR1 reads KGHSH; CDR2 reads LQKENI. CDR3 length: 13 amino acids. CDR3 in amino acids: CASSSEVRSPLHF. The DNA for the CDR3 is TGTGCCAGCTCATCAGAGGTGCGTTCACCCCTCCACTTT.

This clone was picked up one time. The V call is TRBV5-1, the J call TRBJ1-4; D gene ambiguous. CDR1 SGHRS and CDR2 YFSETQ come from the germline V gene. CDR3 size: 15 residues. Trimming removed 4 bases from V and 7 bases from J, with 17 bases in between. CDR3 amino acids: CASSPETGWSEKLFF. The DNA of the CDR3 is TGCGCCAGCAGCCCCGAGACGGGGTGGAGTGAAAAACTGTTTTTT.

The chain employs TRBV28 and TRBJ1-6, with a weak D call TRBD1 (6 bases). Germline V CDR1 and CDR2: MDHEN, SYDVKM. The CDR3 is made up of 15 amino acids. The V gene lost 5 bases and the J gene lost 4 bases, with 12 bases spanning the gap. The CDR3 protein is CASSTAQGYNSPLHF. In DNA, the CDR3 is TGTGCCAGCAGTACTGCGCAGGGGTATAATTCACCCCTCCACTTT.

The J gene is TRBJ1-6, the V gene TRBV5-4, with a tentative D call TRBD1 (6 bases). The CDR3 has 14 amino acids. CDR1 SGHNT and CDR2 YYREEE come from the germline V gene (reference sequence). The germline V and J ends were trimmed by 2 bases and 6 bases, with 9 bases remaining between them. The CDR3 loop reads CASSLQGSNSPLHF. CDR3 bases: TGTGCCAGCAGCTTACAGGGCAGTAATTCACCCCTCCACTTT.

V usage is TRBV5-1 and J usage is TRBJ2-7, with TRBD1 identical over 7 bases. The germline V gene encodes CDR1 SGHRS and CDR2 YFSETQ. The CDR3 has 14 residues. Germline trimming cut 2 bases from V and 3 bases from J; bases unmatched to any gene: 5. In DNA form, the CDR3 reads TGCGCCAGCAGCTTAGGACAGGTGGACTACGAGCAGTACTTC. Encoded protein: CASSLGQVDYEQYF.

V usage is TRBV7-9 and J usage is TRBJ2-7, with 9 bases fitting TRBD1. The CDR3 spans 14 residues. V shed 3 bases and J 5 bases; nucleotides not matched to a gene: 5. Germline-derived CDR1 and CDR2 are SEHNR and FQNEAQ (reference sequence). CDR3 DNA sequence: TGTGCCAGCAGCTTCCGGGACAGGGCCCACGAGCAGTACTTC. Translating it yields CASSFRDRAHEQYF. Complete variable domain (other parts from reference TRBV7-9 and TRBJ2-7): DTGVSQNPRHKITKRGQNVTFRCDPISEHNRLYWYRQTLGQGPEFLTYFQNEAQLEKSRLLSDRFSAERPKGSFSTLEIQRTEQGDSAMYLCASSFRDRAHEQYFGPGTRLTVT.

V and J are TRBV7-2 and TRBJ2-5; 7 bases are a match to TRBD2. The CDR3 runs to 15 residues. Germline CDR1 and CDR2: SGHTA and FQGNSA. Trimming at V came to 5 bases and at J to 9 bases, leaving 15 bases not matched to a gene. Here the CDR3 reads CASSANEAGFGAQYF. CDR3 nucleotides: TGTGCCAGCAGCGCGAACGAAGCGGGGTTCGGGGCCCAGTACTTC.

This clone was counted ten times or more. The genes are TRBV6-5 and TRBJ2-7; possibly TRBD1 for D (5 bases). The CDR3 totals 16 residues. V lost 0 bases to trimming and J lost 3 bases, with 15 bases between them. The germline V gene encodes CDR1 MNHEY and CDR2 SVGAGI. The CDR3 bases are TGTGCCAGCAGTTACTCCGTCACAGGTAGCCTCTACGAGCAGTACTTC. It encodes CASSYSVTGSLYEQYF.

This rearrangement joins TRBV29-1 to TRBJ2-5; weak D call: TRBD2 (5 bases). Germline V gene sequence: CDR1 SQVTM, CDR2 ANQGSEA. The CDR3 loop spans 13 amino acids. V was cut by 1 base and J by 5 bases, with 11 bases left in between. This chain's CDR3 is CSVEGAPGETQYF. As DNA, the CDR3 is TGCAGCGTTGAAGGGGCACCGGGGGAGACCCAGTACTTC.